The next 5 T cell receptor beta chains were all read from a single sample in a study of early T cells in non-severe SARS-CoV-2 infection. TCRdb processed the 5' RACE reads anew with MiXCR; each CDR3 protein has one entry. The sample lists approximately 20,000 distinct CDR3 sequences, under 6.5% occurring once. The sequencing input was whole blood. These receptors all stem from an adult who was a healthcare worker with PCR-confirmed SARS-CoV-2 infection or an uninfected control (not recorded which).

The rearrangement uses TRBV7-6 and TRBJ2-2, with D perhaps matching TRBD2 (5 bases). Per the germline V gene, CDR1 is SGHVS and CDR2 is FNYEAQ. Trimming cost V 5 bases and J 6 bases, with 10 bases left between them. The CDR3 runs 13 residues. Here the CDR3 reads CASSPGSSGELFF. The CDR3 nucleotides read TGTGCCAGCAGCCCGGGAAGTTCCGGGGAGCTGTTTTTT.

This clonotype was seen ten or more times. The gene calls are TRBV2 and TRBJ2-1; 14 bases align to TRBD2. Germline CDR1 and CDR2: SNHLY and FYNNEI. This CDR3 contains 19 residues. The V and J ends lost 3 bases and 10 bases, in that order; junction bases with no gene match: 17. The CDR3 spells CASSDLKGLAGARTEEQFF. As DNA, the CDR3 is TGTGCCAGCAGTGACTTGAAGGGACTAGCGGGAGCAAGGACTGAAGAGCAGTTCTTC.

This chain connects TRBV20-1 to TRBJ2-7; tentatively, D is TRBD2 (5 bases). CDR3 length: 14 amino acids. In germline, CDR1 is DFQATT, CDR2 SNEGSKA (reference sequence). Deletions cut 0 bases from V and 4 bases from J, with 13 bases between. CDR3 sequence reads: CSARDLASSYEQYF. CDR3 sequence (DNA): TGCAGTGCTAGAGATCTTGCTAGCAGTTACGAGCAGTACTTC.

By its share, this clonotype is medium-sized (0.01 to 0.1%). The rearrangement joins TRBV20-1 to TRBJ2-1; 10 bases match TRBD2. Trimming at V came to 7 bases and at J to 2 bases, leaving 8 bases not matched to a gene. This CDR3 region has 15 residues. CDR1 and CDR2 (germline): DFQATT, SNEGSKA (reference sequence). CDR3 sequence: CSVRSGRDPYNEQFF. CDR3 in DNA: TGCAGTGTCAGAAGCGGGAGGGACCCCTACAATGAGCAGTTCTTC.

The rearrangement uses TRBV6-4 and TRBJ2-3; 11 bases line up with TRBD2. V gave up 6 bases and J gave up 1 base; unmatched junction bases: 3. This CDR3 has 15 amino acids. The germline CDR1 and CDR2 sequences are MRHNA and SNTAGT. The CDR3 is CASRQGLAGTDTQYF. The CDR3 DNA reads as TGTGCCAGCAGACAGGGACTAGCGGGCACAGATACGCAGTATTTT.